This T cell receptor beta chain was sequenced during a study of shared clonotypes between healthy human individuals. Study details: The study used three CD4 naive, three CD4 memory, two CD8 naive and one CD8 memory plate per donor.

From germline, CDR1 is LNHNV and CDR2 YYDKDF (reference sequence). The ends were cut back, 0 bases at V and 0 bases at J, with 20 bases in the middle. CDR3 length: 19 amino acids. Notes on the study in general: What naive subsets generally showed was a larger estimated richness than memory subsets showed. The sharing of 4.5% to 5.5% of naive CD4 clonotypes was seen across a handful of donors.

Here immunoSEQ multiplex PCR was the method, and the copy in TCRdb shows in-frame clones only, minus some. Here the sample spans about 1 million clones, around 75% being singletons. Division of CD4+ cells produced a CD45RA+ naive subset and a CD45RA-negative memory subset. This clone was picked up a small number of times. Its antigen is not identified. Sequenced input: memory CD4+ T cells sorted from blood. Sample subset: CD45RA-negative fraction. This sequence originates from a man younger than 35 in good health. This chain joins TRBV15 and TRBJ1-1; D remains unclear. The CDR3 protein is CATSRERLVEGTMNTEAFF. The CDR3 nucleotides are TGTGCCACCAGCAGAGAAAGGCTGGTGGAGGGAACCATGAACACTGAAGCTTTCTTT.